The rows below give T cell receptor beta chains drawn from one sample of a study of blood T cell repertoires in COVID-19. The table came from immunoSEQ multiplex PCR; TCRdb's copy has only in-frame clones and leaves some out. The sample includes a few hundred thousand clones, about 86% of them seen just once. The sequenced sample was peripheral blood. The receptors were gathered from a man aged 18 to 30 with active or convalescent COVID-19. CDR3s include the opening cysteine and the closing phenylalanine or tryptophan. D genes are given only for firm matches. Size values are once, few and many counts, or a class for expanded clones, and some rows have none.

CDR3 protein: CASSLGTSGNTGELFF
CDR3 DNA: TGTGCCAGCAGTTTAGGGACTAGCGGGAACACCGGGGAGCTGTTTTTT
clone size: -
D gene: TRBD2
V gene: TRBV28
J gene: TRBJ2-2

CDR3 protein: CASKPRGFPGYTF
CDR3 DNA: TGTGCCAGCAAGCCCAGGGGGTTTCCTGGCTACACCTTC
clone size: -
D gene: TRBD1
V gene: TRBV6-5
J gene: TRBJ1-2

CDR3 protein: CASSETGGSDTQYF
CDR3 DNA: TGCGCCAGCAGTGAGACAGGGGGTTCAGATACGCAGTATTTT
clone size: few
D gene: TRBD1
V gene: TRBV10-2
J gene: TRBJ2-3

CDR3 protein: CASSIVLRAAYEQYF
CDR3 DNA: TGTGCCAGTAGTATTGTGCTCAGGGCGGCCTACGAGCAGTACTTC
clone size: -
D gene: -
V gene: TRBV19
J gene: TRBJ2-7

CDR3 protein: CASTPFSNTGELFF
CDR3 DNA: TGTGCCAGTACCCCTTTCTCGAACACCGGGGAGCTGTTTTTT
clone size: -
D gene: -
V gene: TRBV19
J gene: TRBJ2-2

CDR3 protein: CASSLEPPQHF
CDR3 DNA: TGTGCCAGCAGCTTGGAGCCGCCCCAGCATTTT
clone size: -
D gene: -
V gene: TRBV5-6
J gene: TRBJ1-5

CDR3 protein: CATSSTRLAGWNNEQFF
CDR3 DNA: TGTGCCACCAGTTCCACCCGACTAGCGGGATGGAACAATGAGCAGTTCTTC
clone size: once
D gene: TRBD2
V gene: TRBV24-1
J gene: TRBJ2-1

CDR3 protein: CASSVPGQGDNEQFF
CDR3 DNA: TGTGCCAGCAGCGTGCCGGGACAGGGGGACAATGAGCAGTTCTTC
clone size: -
D gene: TRBD1
V gene: TRBV9
J gene: TRBJ2-1

CDR3 protein: CASRKEQISDTQYF
CDR3 DNA: TGTGCCAGCCGAAAGGAGCAGATATCAGATACGCAGTATTTT
clone size: -
D gene: -
V gene: TRBV6-5
J gene: TRBJ2-3

CDR3 protein: CAISESRFGRGNTEAFF
CDR3 DNA: TGTGCCATCAGTGAGTCCCGGTTCGGTCGCGGGAACACTGAAGCTTTCTTT
clone size: -
D gene: -
V gene: TRBV10-3
J gene: TRBJ1-1

CDR3 protein: CARKVGQSNTGELFF
CDR3 DNA: TGTGCCAGGAAAGTTGGGCAGTCGAACACCGGGGAGCTGTTTTTT
clone size: -
D gene: -
V gene: TRBV30
J gene: TRBJ2-2

CDR3 protein: CASSRQPGNTEAFF
CDR3 DNA: TGCGCCAGCAGCCGCCAGCCGGGGAACACTGAAGCTTTCTTT
clone size: -
D gene: -
V gene: TRBV4-1
J gene: TRBJ1-1

CDR3 protein: CASSPPETGPAEAFF
CDR3 DNA: TGTGCCAGCTCACCACCGGAGACAGGGCCAGCTGAAGCTTTCTTT
clone size: -
D gene: TRBD1
V gene: TRBV18
J gene: TRBJ1-1

CDR3 protein: CASSQEVRYEQYF
CDR3 DNA: TGTGCCAGCAGCCAAGAGGTGCGCTACGAGCAGTACTTC
clone size: -
D gene: -
V gene: TRBV4-2
J gene: TRBJ2-7

CDR3 protein: CASSPEQGANEKLFF
CDR3 DNA: TGTGCCAGTAGTCCTGAACAGGGAGCTAATGAAAAACTGTTTTTT
clone size: -
D gene: -
V gene: TRBV19
J gene: TRBJ1-4

CDR3 protein: CASSLDLDEQFF
CDR3 DNA: TGTGCCAGCAGCCTCGACTTGGATGAGCAGTTCTTC
clone size: -
D gene: -
V gene: TRBV11-3
J gene: TRBJ2-1

CDR3 protein: CASSNAPGNGYTF
CDR3 DNA: TGTGCCAGCAGCAACGCCCCGGGGAATGGCTACACCTTC
clone size: once
D gene: -
V gene: TRBV11-2
J gene: TRBJ1-2

CDR3 protein: CASSLTGQGTYEQYF
CDR3 DNA: TGTGCCAGCTCACTCACAGGACAGGGGACCTACGAGCAGTACTTC
clone size: -
D gene: TRBD1
V gene: TRBV18
J gene: TRBJ2-7

CDR3 protein: CASSHPGLNYEQYF
CDR3 DNA: TGTGCCAGCAGTCACCCGGGACTAAACTACGAGCAGTACTTC
clone size: -
D gene: TRBD2
V gene: TRBV6-2/TRBV6-3
J gene: TRBJ2-7

CDR3 protein: CASSLQRESEQFF
CDR3 DNA: TGTGCCAGCTCACTACAGCGGGAGTCTGAGCAGTTCTTC
clone size: -
D gene: TRBD2
V gene: TRBV18
J gene: TRBJ2-1